These 18 T cell receptor beta chains were sequenced from one sample in a study of T cells in women clearing cervical HPV infection. Using immunoSEQ multiplex PCR, the repertoire was profiled, and TCRdb retains in-frame clones only, with some absent. In total, the table holds under 45,000 clones. Sequenced: blood buffy coat. The receptor set was obtained from a woman between 18 and 70 years old with a cervical HPV16 infection that either progressed to CIN3+ or cleared (not recorded which).

About this clone itself: The CDR3 end is not reached by the read, which stops 3 residues before it; the germline J gene fills it in. The rearrangement joins TRBV20-1 to TRBJ2-7, with 8 bases aligning to TRBD2. This CDR3 has 14 residues. Losses at the gene ends were 6 bases for V and 4 bases for J; bases not matched to a gene: 11. From germline, CDR1 is DFQATT and CDR2 SNEGSKA (reference sequence). This chain's CDR3 is CSAQASGRSYEQYF. The sequenced CDR3 bases are TGCAGTGCCCAGGCGAGCGGGAGATCTTACGAG.

As regards this clone: The read falls 3 residues short of the CDR3 end, and the missing part is taken from the germline J gene. This sequence joins TRBV7-2 and TRBJ1-2; D gene uncertain. The CDR3 is made up of 13 amino acids. The germline CDR1 and CDR2 sequences are SGHTA and FQGNSA. The sequenced CDR3 bases are TGTGCCAGCAGCGAAAGGGCCCCCTACGAC. Encoded protein: CASSERAPYD. The complete CDR3 reads CASSERAPYDYTF.

Notes on this clone: The read falls 3 residues short of the CDR3 end, and the missing part is taken from the germline J gene. The genes are TRBV11-2 and TRBJ1-4; D is uncertain. Germline V CDR1 and CDR2: SGHAT, FQNNGV. Trimming left V 5 bases short and J 5 bases short, with 12 bases between. The CDR3 covers 14 residues. The CDR3 bases that were read are TGTGCCAGCAGCCAACACAGAATGAATGAAAAA. Translating it yields CASSQHRMNEK. The CDR3 reads in full as CASSQHRMNEKLFF. Full variable domain (rest looked up from reference TRBV11-2 and TRBJ1-4): EAGVAQSPRYKIIEKRQSVAFWCNPISGHATLYWYQQILGQGPKLLIQFQNNGVVDDSQLPKDRFSAERLKGVDSTLKIQPAKLEDSAVYLCASSQHRMNEKLFFGSGTQLSVL.

In regard to this clone: The read ends 3 residues before the CDR3 terminus; that terminus is restored from the germline J gene. J is TRBJ2-3 and V is TRBV27; tentatively, D is TRBD1 or TRBD2 (5 bases each). The CDR3 has 15 amino acids. CDR1 and CDR2 (germline): MNHEY, SMNVEV (reference sequence). Incomplete CDR3 DNA: TGTGCCAGCAGTACCGCCGGCCCCAGAGGGGAGACG. Its translation is CASSTAGPRGET. The whole CDR3 protein reads CASSTAGPRGETQYF.

The covered CDR3 bases are TGTGCCAGCAGCTTTACTAGCGTCAATGAG. Amino acids: CASSFTSVNE. The full CDR3 reads CASSFTSVNEQFF. The rearrangement joins TRBV7-6 to TRBJ2-1, with TRBD2 matching over 7 bases. With the read ending 3 residues before the CDR3 end, the germline J gene is used to fill in that end. CDR3 length equals 13 residues. Germline V gene sequence: CDR1 SGHVS, CDR2 FNYEAQ. J lost 6 bases, V lost 3 bases, and 2 bases had no gene match.

Of note for this clone: From the germline J gene comes the end of the CDR3, since the read stops 3 residues before it. The rearrangement uses TRBV24-1 and TRBJ2-1; the D is unclear. In germline, CDR1 is KGHDR, CDR2 SFDVKD. This CDR3 spans 11 amino acids. V was clipped by 5 bases and J by 4 bases, with 2 bases between them. The CDR3 DNA, read in part, is TGTGCCACCAGTGCATACAATGAG. Protein sequence: CATSAYNE. The whole CDR3 reads CATSAYNEQFF.

To note about this clone: The CDR3 end falls 3 residues outside the read, so it is completed with the germline J gene. V and J are TRBV18 and TRBJ2-4; 8 bases are a match to TRBD1. The CDR3 totals 15 residues. The germline CDR1 and CDR2 sequences are KGHSH and LQKENI. CDR3 DNA, as far as it was read: TGTGCCAGCTCAGCCCCGGGACAGGACCTCTATGGT. As protein: CASSAPGQDLYG. The whole CDR3 protein reads CASSAPGQDLYGQYF.

Comments on this clone: The missing CDR3 end, 3 residues past where the read stops, is filled in from the germline J gene. The same CDR3 is also encoded by other DNA sequences in this sample. The V and J genes are TRBV19 and TRBJ1-3, with TRBD1 as a possible D gene (5 bases). The CDR3 covers 14 residues. The V end was cut by 11 bases, the J end by 4 bases, with 18 bases between. Germline CDR1 LNHDA, CDR2 SQIVND (reference sequence). CDR3 bases read: TGTGCCGCAGGGTCGGGGGGGACGGGAAACACC. Amino acid sequence: CAAGSGGTGNT. The whole CDR3 region reads CAAGSGGTGNTIYF.

CDR3 DNA, as far as it was read: TGTGCCAGCAGCTTACTTCTAGCGGGAGTACCCGGGGAG. It codes for CASSLLLAGVPGE. The whole CDR3 is CASSLLLAGVPGELFF. V usage is TRBV7-3 and J usage is TRBJ2-2; 10 bases match TRBD2. The read halts 3 residues ahead of the CDR3 end, with the missing end drawn from the germline J gene. The ends lost 2 bases at V and 6 bases at J; junction bases unmatched: 6. The CDR3 covers 16 residues. The germline V gene has CDR1 SGHTA and CDR2 FQGTGA.

As concerns this clone: The sequenced fragment ends 3 residues before the CDR3 boundary, so the rest is inferred from the germline J gene. The V gene is TRBV7-3, the J gene TRBJ2-1; TRBD2 aligns across 8 bases. Germline V gene data show CDR1 as SGHTA and CDR2 as FQGTGA. The V segment lost 11 bases and the J segment 6 bases; nucleotides outside the gene matches: 15. The CDR3 loop spans 15 amino acids. The DNA read from the CDR3 is TGTGCCGGCAAGGGGAACATGGGACTAGTCAATGAG. It codes for CAGKGNMGLVNE. The full CDR3 protein reads CAGKGNMGLVNEQFF.

The CDR3 DNA, read in part, is TGTGCCAGCACCTACAGGGTCCCCAATGAG. It is translated as CASTYRVPNE. The full CDR3 protein reads CASTYRVPNEQFF. The chain uses TRBV12-3 or TRBV12-4 and TRBJ2-1, with D possibly TRBD1 on 6 matching bases. The CDR3 goes on 3 residues after the read ends, and that part is filled in from the germline J gene. Trimming removed 7 bases at V and 6 bases at J, with 13 bases between. There are 13 residues in the CDR3.

Worth noting for this clone: The read terminates 3 residues ahead of where the CDR3 ends, so the germline J gene completes it. The chain recombines TRBV6-2 or TRBV6-3 with TRBJ2-7, with 11 bases aligning to TRBD2. This CDR3 has 17 amino acids. With V trimmed by 10 bases and J by 0 bases, 14 bases remained unmatched. The germline V gene has CDR1 MNHEY and CDR2 SVGEGT. The part of the CDR3 DNA that was read is TGTGCCACCACTATGCTAGCGGGAGGTCCATTCTCCTACGAG. Translated: CATTMLAGGPFSYE. The full CDR3 reads CATTMLAGGPFSYEQYF.

Concerning this clone: The read halts 3 residues ahead of the CDR3 end, with the missing end drawn from the germline J gene. The chain employs TRBV14 and TRBJ2-2; 9 nucleotides line up with TRBD2. The germline gives CDR1 SGHDN, CDR2 FVKESK. The CDR3 is 19 amino acids. Trimming took 0 bases from V and 4 from J; bases not matched to a gene: 12. The CDR3 loop reads CASSQESLGAGGSTGELFF. The CDR3 DNA, read in part, is TGTGCCAGCAGCCAAGAGAGCCTAGGAGCGGGAGGTTCCACCGGGGAG.

Concerning this clone itself: Read coverage stops 3 residues before the CDR3 terminus; the germline J gene supplies the remainder. The V gene is TRBV19, the J gene TRBJ1-2; D not certain. This CDR3 has 15 residues. Germline V gives CDR1 LNHDA, CDR2 SQIVND (reference sequence). The part of the CDR3 DNA that was read is TGTGCCAGTAGTAGGGTGGGCGCGGGCACAGATACC. Its protein product is CASSRVGAGTDT. The whole CDR3 is CASSRVGAGTDTYTF.

CDR3 residues: CAWSRRAGDTQYF. The CDR3 bases that were read are TGTGCCTGGAGTCGGCGGGCTGGGGATACG. This chain links TRBV30 with TRBJ2-3, with a weak D call TRBD2 (5 bases). The CDR3 end lies 3 residues beyond the end of the read and is filled in from the germline J gene. CDR1 is GTSNPN, CDR2 SVGIG, per germline (reference sequence). With 2 bases removed from V and 6 bases from J, the gap between germline ends came to 12 bases. The CDR3 is 13 residues long.

About this clone itself: The CDR3 extends 3 residues past the end of the read, so its final part is completed from the germline J gene. The genes are TRBV5-6 and TRBJ2-7; 9 bases map to TRBD1. The CDR3 sequence is 15 residues long. The V gene end was trimmed by 2 bases and the J gene end by 5 bases; junction bases not matched to a gene: 8. Per the germline V gene, CDR1 is SGHDT and CDR2 is YYEEEE. Partial CDR3 DNA: TGTGCCAGCAGCTTTAAAACAGGGGGCGAAGACGAG. It codes for CASSFKTGGEDE. The entire CDR3 protein reads CASSFKTGGEDEQYF.

Note on this clone: The read ends 3 residues before the CDR3 terminus; that terminus is restored from the germline J gene. The chain uses TRBV11-3 and TRBJ2-1; D ambiguous. V shed 2 bases and J shed 8 bases, with 7 bases lying between them. The CDR3 is made up of 12 amino acids. Germline V gene data show CDR1 as SGHNT and CDR2 as YENEEA. CDR3 DNA (partial): TGTGCCAGCAGCTTATACCGCGATGAG. Translated: CASSLYRDE. The CDR3, in full, reads CASSLYRDEQFF.

Of note for this clone: The CDR3 goes on 3 residues after the read ends, and that part is filled in from the germline J gene. The J gene is TRBJ2-1, the V gene TRBV6-4; D gene uncertain. This CDR3 is built from 13 residues. Germline CDR1 reads MRHNA; CDR2 reads SNTAGT. V was shortened by 6 bases and J by 6 bases, with 12 bases between the two germline ends. The sequenced CDR3 bases are TGTGCCAGCAGCTCCGATCTACTCAATGAG. It is translated as CASSSDLLNE. The whole CDR3 is CASSSDLLNEQFF.